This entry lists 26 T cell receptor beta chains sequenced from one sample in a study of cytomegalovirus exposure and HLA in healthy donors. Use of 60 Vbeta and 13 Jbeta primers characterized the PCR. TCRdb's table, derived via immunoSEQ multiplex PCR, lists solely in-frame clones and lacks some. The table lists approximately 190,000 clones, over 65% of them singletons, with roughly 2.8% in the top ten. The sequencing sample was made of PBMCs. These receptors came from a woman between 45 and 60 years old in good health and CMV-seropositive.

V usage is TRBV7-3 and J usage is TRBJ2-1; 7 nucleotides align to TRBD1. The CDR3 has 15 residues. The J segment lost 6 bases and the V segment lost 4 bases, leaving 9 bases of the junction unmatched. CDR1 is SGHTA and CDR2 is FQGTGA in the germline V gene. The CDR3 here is CASSSSGTDPNEQFF. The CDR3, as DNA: TGTGCCAGCAGCTCCTCCGGGACAGACCCCAATGAGCAGTTCTTC. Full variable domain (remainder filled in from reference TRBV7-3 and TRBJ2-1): GAGVSQTPSNKVTEKGKYVELRCDPISGHTALYWYRQSLGQGPEFLIYFQGTGAADDSGLPNDRFFAVRPEGSVSTLKIQRTERGDSAVYLCASSSSGTDPNEQFFGPGTRLTVL.

CDR3 loop: CASSVAQVGSPLHF. As DNA, the CDR3 is TGTGCCAGCAGCGTAGCACAGGTCGGTTCACCCCTCCACTTT. The V call is TRBV9, the J call TRBJ1-6; D possibly corresponds to TRBD1 (5 bases). The germline V gene encodes CDR1 SGDLS and CDR2 YYNGEE. The CDR3 runs to 14 residues. V was cut by 0 bases and J by 9 bases, with 10 bases left in between.

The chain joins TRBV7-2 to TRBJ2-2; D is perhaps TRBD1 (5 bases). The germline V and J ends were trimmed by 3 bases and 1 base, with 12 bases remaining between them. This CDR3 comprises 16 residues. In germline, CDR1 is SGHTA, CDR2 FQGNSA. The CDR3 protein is CASSFGATGNTGELFF. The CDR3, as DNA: TGTGCCAGCAGCTTTGGCGCCACAGGGAACACCGGGGAGCTGTTTTTT.

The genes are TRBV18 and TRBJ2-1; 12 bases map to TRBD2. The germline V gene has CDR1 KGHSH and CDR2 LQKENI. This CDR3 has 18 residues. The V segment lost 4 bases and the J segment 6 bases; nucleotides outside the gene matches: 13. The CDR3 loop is CASSLLPLASGGANEQFF. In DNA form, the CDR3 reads TGTGCCAGCTCACTCCTACCGTTGGCTAGCGGGGGGGCCAATGAGCAGTTCTTC.

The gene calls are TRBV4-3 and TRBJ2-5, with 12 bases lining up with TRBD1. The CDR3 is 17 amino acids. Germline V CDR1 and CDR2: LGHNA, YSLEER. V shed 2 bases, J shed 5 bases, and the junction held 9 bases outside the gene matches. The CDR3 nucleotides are TGCGCCAGCAGCCAATCGGGGACAGGGGGCGCAGGGGAGACCCAGTACTTC. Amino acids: CASSQSGTGGAGETQYF.

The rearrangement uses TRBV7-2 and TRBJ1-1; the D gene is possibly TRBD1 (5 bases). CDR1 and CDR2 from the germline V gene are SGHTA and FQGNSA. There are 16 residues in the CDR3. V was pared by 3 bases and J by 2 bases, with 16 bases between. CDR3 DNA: TGTGCCAGCAGCTTCTCTTCAGGGTTATCTAACACTGAAGCTTTCTTT. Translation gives CASSFSSGLSNTEAFF.

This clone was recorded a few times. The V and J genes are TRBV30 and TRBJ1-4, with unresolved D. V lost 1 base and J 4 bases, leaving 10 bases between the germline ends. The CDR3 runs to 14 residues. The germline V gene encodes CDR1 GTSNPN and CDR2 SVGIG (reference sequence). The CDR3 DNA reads TGTGCCTGGAGTGGACAAAGCATTAATGAAAAACTGTTTTTT. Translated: CAWSGQSINEKLFF.

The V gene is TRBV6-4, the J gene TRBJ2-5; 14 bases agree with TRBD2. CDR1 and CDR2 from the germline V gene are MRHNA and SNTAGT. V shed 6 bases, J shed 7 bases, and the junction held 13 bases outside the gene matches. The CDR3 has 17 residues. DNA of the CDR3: TGTGCCAGCAGACCGACTAGCGGGGGGGGCGGGTGCGGGACCCAGTACTTC. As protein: CASRPTSGGGGCGTQYF.

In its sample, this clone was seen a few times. The CDR3 protein is CASRQGFMNTEAFF. The CDR3 nucleotides are TGTGCCAGTAGACAGGGTTTCATGAACACTGAAGCTTTCTTT. The chain is built from TRBV19 and TRBJ1-1; TRBD1 might be the D (6 bases). CDR1 and CDR2 from the germline V gene are LNHDA and SQIVND (reference sequence). The CDR3 consists of 14 residues. V lost 6 bases and J 0 bases, leaving 11 bases between the germline ends.

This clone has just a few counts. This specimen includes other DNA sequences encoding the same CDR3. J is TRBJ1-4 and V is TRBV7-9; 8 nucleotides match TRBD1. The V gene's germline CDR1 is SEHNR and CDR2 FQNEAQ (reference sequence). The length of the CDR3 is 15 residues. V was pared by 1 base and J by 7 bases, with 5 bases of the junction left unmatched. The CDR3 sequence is CASSLDDRGGEKLFF. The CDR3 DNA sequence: TGTGCCAGCAGCTTAGACGACAGGGGAGGTGAAAAACTGTTTTTT.

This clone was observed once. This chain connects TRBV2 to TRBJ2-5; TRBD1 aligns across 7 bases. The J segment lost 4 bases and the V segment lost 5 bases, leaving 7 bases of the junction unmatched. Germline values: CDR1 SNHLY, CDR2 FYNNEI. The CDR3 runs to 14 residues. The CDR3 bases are TGTGCCAGCAGTCGACAGGGTATGGGAGAGACCCAGTACTTC. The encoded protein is CASSRQGMGETQYF. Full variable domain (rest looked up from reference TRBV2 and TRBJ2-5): EPEVTQTPSHQVTQMGQEVILRCVPISNHLYFYWYRQILGQKVEFLVSFYNNEISEKSEIFDDQFSVERPDGSNFTLKIRSTKLEDSAMYFCASSRQGMGETQYFGPGTRLLVL.

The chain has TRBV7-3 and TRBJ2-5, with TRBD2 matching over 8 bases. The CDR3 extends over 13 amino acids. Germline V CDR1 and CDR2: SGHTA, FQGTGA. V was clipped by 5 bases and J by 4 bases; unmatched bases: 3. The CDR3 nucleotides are TGTGCCAGCAGCAAACGGGGGGGAGAGACCCAGTACTTC. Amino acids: CASSKRGGETQYF.

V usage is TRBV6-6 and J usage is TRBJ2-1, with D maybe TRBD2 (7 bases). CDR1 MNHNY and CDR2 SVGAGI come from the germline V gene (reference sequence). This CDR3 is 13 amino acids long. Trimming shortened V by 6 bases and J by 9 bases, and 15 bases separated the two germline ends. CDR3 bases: TGTGCCAGCAGCCGGGGAGGGGGGGCTGAGCAGTTCTTC. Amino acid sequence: CASSRGGGAEQFF.

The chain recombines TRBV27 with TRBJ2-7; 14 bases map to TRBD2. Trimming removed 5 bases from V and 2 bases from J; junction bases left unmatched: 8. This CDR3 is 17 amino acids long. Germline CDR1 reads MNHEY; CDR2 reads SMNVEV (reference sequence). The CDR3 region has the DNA TGTGCCAGCAGTATAGGGACTAGCGGGGGTCTCCCCTACGAGCAGTACTTC. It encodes CASSIGTSGGLPYEQYF.

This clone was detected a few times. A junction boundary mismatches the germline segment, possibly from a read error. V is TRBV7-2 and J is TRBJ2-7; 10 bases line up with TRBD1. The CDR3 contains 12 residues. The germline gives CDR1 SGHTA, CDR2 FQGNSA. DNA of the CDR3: TGTGCCAGCAGCCCAGCCGGGACAGGGGTAATCTTC. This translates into CASSPAGTGVIF.

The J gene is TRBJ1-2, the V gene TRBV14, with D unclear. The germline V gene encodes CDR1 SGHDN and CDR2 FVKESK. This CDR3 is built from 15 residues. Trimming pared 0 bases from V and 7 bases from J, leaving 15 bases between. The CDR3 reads CASSQEARTSFGYTF. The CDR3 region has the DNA TGTGCCAGCAGCCAAGAAGCACGTACCTCATTTGGCTACACCTTC.

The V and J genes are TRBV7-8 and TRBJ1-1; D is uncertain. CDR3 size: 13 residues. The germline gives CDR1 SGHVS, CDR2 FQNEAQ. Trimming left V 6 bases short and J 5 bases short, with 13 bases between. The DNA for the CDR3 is TGTGCCAGCAGTTTGAGGGTGGGGACTGAAGCTTTCTTT. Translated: CASSLRVGTEAFF.

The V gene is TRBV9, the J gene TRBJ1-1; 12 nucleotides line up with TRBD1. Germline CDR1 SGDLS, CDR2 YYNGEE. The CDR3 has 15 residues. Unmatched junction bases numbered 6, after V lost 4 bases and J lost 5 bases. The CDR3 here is CASSPRDRGRTEAFF. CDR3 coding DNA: TGTGCCAGCAGCCCCCGGGACAGGGGGCGAACTGAAGCTTTCTTT.

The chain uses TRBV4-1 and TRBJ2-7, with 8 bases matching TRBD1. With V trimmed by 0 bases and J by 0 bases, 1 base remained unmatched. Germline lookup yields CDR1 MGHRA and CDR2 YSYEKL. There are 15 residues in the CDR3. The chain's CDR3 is CASSQEDRVSYEQYF. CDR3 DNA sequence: TGCGCCAGCAGCCAAGAGGACAGGGTCTCCTACGAGCAGTACTTC.

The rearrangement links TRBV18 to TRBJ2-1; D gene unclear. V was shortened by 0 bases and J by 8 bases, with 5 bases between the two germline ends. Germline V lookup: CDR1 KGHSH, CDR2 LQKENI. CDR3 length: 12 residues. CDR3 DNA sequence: TGTGCCAGCTCACCACCGGGCTATGAGCAGTTCTTC. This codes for CASSPPGYEQFF.

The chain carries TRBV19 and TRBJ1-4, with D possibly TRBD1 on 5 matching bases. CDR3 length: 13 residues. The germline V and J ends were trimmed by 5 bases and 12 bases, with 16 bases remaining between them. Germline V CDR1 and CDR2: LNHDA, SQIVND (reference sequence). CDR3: CASSSQGERELFF. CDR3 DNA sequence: TGTGCCAGTAGTTCTCAAGGGGAAAGGGAACTGTTTTTT.

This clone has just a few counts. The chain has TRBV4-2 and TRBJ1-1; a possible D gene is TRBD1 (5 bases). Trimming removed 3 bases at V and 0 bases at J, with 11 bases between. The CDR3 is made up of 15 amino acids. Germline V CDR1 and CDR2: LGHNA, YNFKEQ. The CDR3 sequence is CASSHPTGMNTEAFF. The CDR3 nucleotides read TGTGCCAGCAGCCATCCTACAGGCATGAACACTGAAGCTTTCTTT.

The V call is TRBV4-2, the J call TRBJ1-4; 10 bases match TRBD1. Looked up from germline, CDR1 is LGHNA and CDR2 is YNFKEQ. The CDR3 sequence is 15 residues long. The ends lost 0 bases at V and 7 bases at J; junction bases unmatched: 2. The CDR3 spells CASSQETGGGEKLFF. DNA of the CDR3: TGTGCCAGCAGCCAAGAGACAGGGGGCGGTGAAAAACTGTTTTTT.

CDR3 amino acids: CASSQPKDRSYGYTF. The DNA of the CDR3 is TGCGCCAGCAGCCAACCCAAGGACAGGAGCTATGGCTACACCTTC. The genes are TRBV4-1 and TRBJ1-2, with TRBD1 matching 7 bases. The CDR3 covers 15 residues. The germline gives CDR1 MGHRA, CDR2 YSYEKL. The junction had 7 bases not matched to a gene; V was cut back by 2 bases and J by 4 bases.

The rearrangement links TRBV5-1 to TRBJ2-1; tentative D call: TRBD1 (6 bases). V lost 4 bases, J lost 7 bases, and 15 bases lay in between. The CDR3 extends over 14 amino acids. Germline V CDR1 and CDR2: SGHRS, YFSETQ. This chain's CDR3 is CASSIPRGENEQFF. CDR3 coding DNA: TGCGCCAGCAGCATACCCAGGGGCGAGAATGAGCAGTTCTTC.

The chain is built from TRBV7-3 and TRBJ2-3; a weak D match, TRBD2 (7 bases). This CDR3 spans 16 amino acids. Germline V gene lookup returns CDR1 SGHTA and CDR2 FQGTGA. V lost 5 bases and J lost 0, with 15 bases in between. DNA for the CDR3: TGTGCCAGCAGCGAAAACGGGGGGCCGAGCACAGATACGCAGTATTTT. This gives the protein CASSENGGPSTDTQYF.